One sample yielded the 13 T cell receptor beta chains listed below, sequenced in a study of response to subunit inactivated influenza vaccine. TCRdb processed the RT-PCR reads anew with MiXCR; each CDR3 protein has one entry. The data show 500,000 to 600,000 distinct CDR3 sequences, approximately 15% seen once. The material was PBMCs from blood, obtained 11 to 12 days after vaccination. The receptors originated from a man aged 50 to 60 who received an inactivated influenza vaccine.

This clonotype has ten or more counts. The CDR3 DNA sequence: TGTGCCAGCAGTTTTAGACACCTAAACACCGGGGAGCTGTTTTTT. This encodes CASSFRHLNTGELFF. This chain uses TRBV12-3 or TRBV12-4 with TRBJ2-2; unclear D gene. Deletions cut 3 bases from V and 2 bases from J, with 10 bases between. The CDR3 is made up of 15 amino acids.

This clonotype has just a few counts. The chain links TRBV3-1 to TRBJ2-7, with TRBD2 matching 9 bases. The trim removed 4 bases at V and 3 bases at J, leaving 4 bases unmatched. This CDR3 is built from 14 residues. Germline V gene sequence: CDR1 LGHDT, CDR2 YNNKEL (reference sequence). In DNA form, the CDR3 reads TGTGCCAGCAGCCCGCGGGAGGGCCTCTACGAGCAGTACTTC. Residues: CASSPREGLYEQYF.

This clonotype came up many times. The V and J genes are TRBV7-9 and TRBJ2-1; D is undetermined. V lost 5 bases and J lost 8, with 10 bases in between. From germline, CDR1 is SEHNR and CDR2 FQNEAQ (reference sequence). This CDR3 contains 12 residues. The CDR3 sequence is CASSPEYDEQFF. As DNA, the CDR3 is TGTGCCAGCAGCCCCGAATACGATGAGCAGTTCTTC.

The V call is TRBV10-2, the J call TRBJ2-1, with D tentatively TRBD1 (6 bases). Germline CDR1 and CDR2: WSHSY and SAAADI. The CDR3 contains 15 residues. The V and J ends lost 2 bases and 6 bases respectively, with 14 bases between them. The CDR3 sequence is CASSEGTLGVNEQFF. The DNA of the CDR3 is TGCGCCAGCAGTGAGGGGACATTAGGGGTCAATGAGCAGTTCTTC.

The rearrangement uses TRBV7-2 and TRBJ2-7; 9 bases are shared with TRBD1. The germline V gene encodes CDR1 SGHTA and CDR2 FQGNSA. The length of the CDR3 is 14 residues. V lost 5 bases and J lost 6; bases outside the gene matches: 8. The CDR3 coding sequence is TGTGCCAGCAGCCAGAGGACAGGGGTAAGCGAGCAGTACTTC. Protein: CASSQRTGVSEQYF.

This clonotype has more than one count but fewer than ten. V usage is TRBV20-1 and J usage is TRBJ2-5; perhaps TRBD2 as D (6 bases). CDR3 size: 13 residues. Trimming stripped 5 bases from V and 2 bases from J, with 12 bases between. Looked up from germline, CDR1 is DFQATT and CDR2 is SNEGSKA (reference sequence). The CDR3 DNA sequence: TGCAGTGCTCGCACGGACTATCAAGAGACCCAGTACTTC. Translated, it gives CSARTDYQETQYF.

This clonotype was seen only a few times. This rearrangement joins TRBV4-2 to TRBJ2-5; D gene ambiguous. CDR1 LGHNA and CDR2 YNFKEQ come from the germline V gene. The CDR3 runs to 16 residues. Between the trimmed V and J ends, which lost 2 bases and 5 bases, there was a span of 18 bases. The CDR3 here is CASSQRAGPRVETQYF. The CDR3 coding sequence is TGTGCCAGCAGCCAACGGGCAGGCCCCCGGGTGGAGACCCAGTACTTC.

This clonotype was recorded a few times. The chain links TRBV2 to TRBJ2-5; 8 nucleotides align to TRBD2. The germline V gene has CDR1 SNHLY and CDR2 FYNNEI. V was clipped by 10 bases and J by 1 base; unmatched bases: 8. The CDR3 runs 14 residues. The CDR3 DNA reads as TGTGCCACACCGGGACTAGTGCTCCAAGAGACCCAGTACTTC. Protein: CATPGLVLQETQYF.

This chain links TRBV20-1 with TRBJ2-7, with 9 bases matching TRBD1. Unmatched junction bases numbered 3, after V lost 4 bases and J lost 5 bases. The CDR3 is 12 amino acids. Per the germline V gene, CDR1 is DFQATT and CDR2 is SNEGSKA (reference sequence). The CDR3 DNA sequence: TGCAGTGCTACCCGGACAGGGGACGAGCAGTACTTC. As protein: CSATRTGDEQYF.

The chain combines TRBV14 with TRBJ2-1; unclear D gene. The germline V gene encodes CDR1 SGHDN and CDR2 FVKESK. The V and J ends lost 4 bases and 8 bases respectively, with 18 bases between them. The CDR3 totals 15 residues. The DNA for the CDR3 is TGTGCCAGCAGCCGCCTTAGAAGGCCCTCAGATGAGCAGTTCTTC. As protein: CASSRLRRPSDEQFF.

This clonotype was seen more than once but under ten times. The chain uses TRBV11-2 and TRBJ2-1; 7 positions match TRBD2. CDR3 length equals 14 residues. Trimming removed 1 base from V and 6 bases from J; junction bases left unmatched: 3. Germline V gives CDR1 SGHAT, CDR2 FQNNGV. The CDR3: CASSLVGGINEQFF. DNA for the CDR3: TGTGCCAGCAGCTTAGTGGGGGGGATCAATGAGCAGTTCTTC.

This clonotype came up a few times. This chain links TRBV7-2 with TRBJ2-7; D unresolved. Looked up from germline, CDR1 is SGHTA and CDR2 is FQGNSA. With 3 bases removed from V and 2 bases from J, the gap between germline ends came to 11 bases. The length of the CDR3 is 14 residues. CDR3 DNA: TGTGCCAGCAGCTTGAGGTTTCCAGCCTACGAGCAGTACTTC. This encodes CASSLRFPAYEQYF. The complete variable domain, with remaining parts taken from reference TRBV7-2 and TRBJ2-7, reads GAGVSQSPSNKVTEKGKDVELRCDPISGHTALYWYRQSLGQGLEFLIYFQGNSAPDKSGLPSDRFSAERTGGSVSTLTIQRTQQEDSAVYLCASSLRFPAYEQYFGPGTRLTVT.

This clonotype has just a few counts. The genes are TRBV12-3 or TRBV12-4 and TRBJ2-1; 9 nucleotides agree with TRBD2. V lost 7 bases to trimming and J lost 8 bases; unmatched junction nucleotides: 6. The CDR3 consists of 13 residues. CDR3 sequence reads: CASKIAGVYEQFF. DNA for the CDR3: TGTGCCAGCAAAATAGCGGGAGTTTATGAGCAGTTCTTC.